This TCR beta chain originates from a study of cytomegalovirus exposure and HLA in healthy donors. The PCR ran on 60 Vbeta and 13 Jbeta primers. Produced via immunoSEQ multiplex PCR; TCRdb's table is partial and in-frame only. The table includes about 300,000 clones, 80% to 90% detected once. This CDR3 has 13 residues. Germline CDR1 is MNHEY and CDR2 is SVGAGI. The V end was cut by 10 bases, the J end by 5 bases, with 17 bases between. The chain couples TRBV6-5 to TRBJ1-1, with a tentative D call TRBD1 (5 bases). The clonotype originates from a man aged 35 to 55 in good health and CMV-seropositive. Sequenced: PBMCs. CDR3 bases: TGTGCCACCACAGGTCCCATTGGGACTGAAGCTTTCTTT. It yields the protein CATTGPIGTEAFF.